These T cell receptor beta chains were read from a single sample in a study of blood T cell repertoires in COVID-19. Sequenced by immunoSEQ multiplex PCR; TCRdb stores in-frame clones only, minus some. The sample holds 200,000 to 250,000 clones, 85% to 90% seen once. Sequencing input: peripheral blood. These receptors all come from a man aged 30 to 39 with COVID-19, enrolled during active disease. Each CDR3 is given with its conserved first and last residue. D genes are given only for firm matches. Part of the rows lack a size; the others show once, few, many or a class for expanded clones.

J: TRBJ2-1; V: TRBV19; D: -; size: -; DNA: TGTGCCAGTAGCACCCTAAACGGGGGAGTGGGGGAGCAGTTCTTC; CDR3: CASSTLNGGVGEQFF
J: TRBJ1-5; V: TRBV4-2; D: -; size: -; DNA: TGTGCCAGCAGCCAAGAGGAGGGTTCAGGTCAGCCCCAGCATTTT; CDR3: CASSQEEGSGQPQHF
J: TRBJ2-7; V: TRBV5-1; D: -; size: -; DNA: TGCGCCAGCAGCTTCAGCGCTAGCTACGAGCAGTACTTC; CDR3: CASSFSASYEQYF
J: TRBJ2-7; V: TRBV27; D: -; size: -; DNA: TGTGCCAGCAGAAACGACTTGGGCGGGGGCAACGAGCAGTACTTC; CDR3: CASRNDLGGGNEQYF
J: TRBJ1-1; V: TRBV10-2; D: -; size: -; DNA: TGCGCCAGCAGTGAGCAGGCGAACACTGAAGCTTTCTTT; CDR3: CASSEQANTEAFF
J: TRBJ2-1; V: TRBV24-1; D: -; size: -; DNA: TGTGCCACCAGTGACCCAGAGACGCTAGGCAATGAGCAGTTCTTC; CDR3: CATSDPETLGNEQFF
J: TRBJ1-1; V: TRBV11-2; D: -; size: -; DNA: TGTGCCAGCAGCAATAGAGGGTTCACTGAAGCTTTCTTT; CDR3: CASSNRGFTEAFF
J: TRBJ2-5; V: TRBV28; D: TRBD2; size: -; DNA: TGTGCCAGCAGTTTTTCCTCATCGGGACTAGCGGAACCCCAAGAGACCCAGTACTTC; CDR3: CASSFSSSGLAEPQETQYF
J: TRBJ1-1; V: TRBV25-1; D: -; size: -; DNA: TGTGCCAGCAGTGACTCTTATGGCGCCAGACATGGCACTGAAGCTTTCTTT; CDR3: CASSDSYGARHGTEAFF
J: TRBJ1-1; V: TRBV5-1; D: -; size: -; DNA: TGCGCCAGCAACCTTTTTGCGGGAGGGAACACTGAAGCTTTCTTT; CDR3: CASNLFAGGNTEAFF
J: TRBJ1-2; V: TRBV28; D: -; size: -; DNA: TGTGCCAGCACCCTTGCGGGCATTAACTATGGCTACACCTTC; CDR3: CASTLAGINYGYTF
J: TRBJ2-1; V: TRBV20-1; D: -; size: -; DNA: TGCAGTGCTAGTGGCCAGACGGGTGAGCAGTTCTTC; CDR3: CSASGQTGEQFF
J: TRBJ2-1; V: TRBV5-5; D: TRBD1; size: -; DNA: TGTGCCAGCAGCTTGTTAAGGGGACAGGCGACCTACAATGAGCAGTTCTTC; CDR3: CASSLLRGQATYNEQFF
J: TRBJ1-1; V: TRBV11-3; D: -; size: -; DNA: TGTGCCAGCAGCCCTGGGGCAGGCCAGGGGAACACTGAAGCTTTCTTT; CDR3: CASSPGAGQGNTEAFF
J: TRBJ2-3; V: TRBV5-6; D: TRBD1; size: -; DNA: TGTGCCAGCAGCTTGGATGGGACAGGGTTCACAGATACGCAGTATTTT; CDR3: CASSLDGTGFTDTQYF
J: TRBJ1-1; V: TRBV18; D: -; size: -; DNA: TGTGCCAGCTCACCACAGGGGTGGGACACTGAAGCTTTCTTT; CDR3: CASSPQGWDTEAFF
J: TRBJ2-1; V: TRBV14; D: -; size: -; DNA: TGTGCCAGCAGCCAAGTCGTGGAGACCTACAATGAGCAGTTCTTC; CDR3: CASSQVVETYNEQFF
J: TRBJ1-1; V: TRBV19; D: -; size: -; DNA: TGTGCCAGTAGTTCCCACACGAACACTGAAGCTTTCTTT; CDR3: CASSSHTNTEAFF
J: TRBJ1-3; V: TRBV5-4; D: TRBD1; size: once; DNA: TGTGCCAGCAGCGTGGGACAGGGGAACACCATATATTTT; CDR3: CASSVGQGNTIYF
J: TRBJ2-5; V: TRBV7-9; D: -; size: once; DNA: TGTGCCAGCAGCCCGATCGAGGGCCATTGGACAGACTTTATGGCCCAGTACTTC; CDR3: CASSPIEGHWTDFMAQYF
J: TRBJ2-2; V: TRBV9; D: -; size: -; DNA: TGTGCCAGCAGCGTACAGGCGATAATGGGCACCGGGGAGCTGTTTTTT; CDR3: CASSVQAIMGTGELFF
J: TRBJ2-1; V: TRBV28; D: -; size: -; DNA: TGTGCCAGCAGTTTAATGCCCGCGTACAATGAGCAGTTCTTC; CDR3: CASSLMPAYNEQFF
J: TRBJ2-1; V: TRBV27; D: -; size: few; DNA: TGTGCCAGCAGTTGGCCCGGGCAGGGCGTAAATGAGCAGTTCTTC; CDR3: CASSWPGQGVNEQFF